This T cell receptor beta chain was captured by sequencing in a study of cytomegalovirus exposure and HLA in healthy donors. Study-wide points: Being productive about 87% or about 30% of the time was typical of most TCR beta V segments in an earlier analysis. Among the sequence variants, a highly shared cluster was likely an artifact of sequencing.

Researchers ran the PCR with 60 Vbeta and 13 Jbeta primers. Profiled with immunoSEQ multiplex PCR; TCRdb holds only in-frame clones, not every one. The table records roughly 96,000 clones, roughly 79% of them present only once. Notes on this clone: Its target is not known.

Germline V gene data show CDR1 as MNHNS and CDR2 as SASEGT. This CDR3 region has 15 residues. Between the trimmed V and J ends, which lost 10 bases and 1 base, there was a span of 19 bases. Material: PBMCs. The TCR was taken from a woman between 65 and 79 years old in good health and CMV-seropositive. This chain connects TRBV6-1 to TRBJ2-5; D is perhaps TRBD2 (6 bases). The CDR3 DNA follows: TGTGCCACCGCGGGGCGTCCATCGGGCCAAGAGACCCAGTACTTC. This translates into CATAGRPSGQETQYF.